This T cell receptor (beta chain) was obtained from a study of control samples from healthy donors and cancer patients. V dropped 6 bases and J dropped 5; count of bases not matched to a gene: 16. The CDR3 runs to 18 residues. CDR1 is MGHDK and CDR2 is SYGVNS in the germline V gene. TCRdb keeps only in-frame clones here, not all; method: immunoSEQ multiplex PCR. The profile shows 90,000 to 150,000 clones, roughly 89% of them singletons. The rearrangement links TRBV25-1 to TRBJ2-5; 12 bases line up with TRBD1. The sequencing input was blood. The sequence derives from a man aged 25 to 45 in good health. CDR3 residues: CASSGNRGTGGFGETQYF. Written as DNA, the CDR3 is TGTGCCAGCAGCGGTAATAGGGGGACAGGGGGCTTCGGGGAGACCCAGTACTTC.